The 28 T cell receptor beta chains listed next were all sequenced from one sample in a study of cytomegalovirus exposure and HLA in healthy donors. The PCR contained 60 Vbeta and 13 Jbeta primers. Repertoires were generated with immunoSEQ multiplex PCR, while TCRdb's copy carries only in-frame clones and drops some. Of under 150,000 clones listed, 70% to 85% are singletons. The sequencing sample was made of PBMCs. The source of these receptors is a male donor in good health and CMV-seronegative.

This sequence joins TRBV18 and TRBJ1-5, with D possibly TRBD1 on 6 matching bases. The germline CDR1 and CDR2 sequences are KGHSH and LQKENI. V was clipped by 6 bases and J by 4 bases, with 10 bases between them. The CDR3 contains 13 residues. CDR3 DNA: TGTGCCAGCTCGGCTCAGGGGAATCAGCCCCAGCATTTT. Translating gives CASSAQGNQPQHF.

The rearrangement joins TRBV18 to TRBJ1-1, with no clear D. The germline V and J ends were trimmed by 2 bases and 1 base, with 5 bases remaining between them. From germline, CDR1 is KGHSH and CDR2 LQKENI. The CDR3 covers 13 residues. The CDR3 coding sequence is TGTGCCAGCTCACCAACCAGGAACACTGAAGCTTTCTTT. This translates into CASSPTRNTEAFF.

This chain connects TRBV7-2 to TRBJ2-2; TRBD2 agrees at 14 bases. The V and J ends lost 6 bases and 3 bases, in that order; junction bases with no gene match: 9. Germline CDR1 and CDR2: SGHTA and FQGNSA. The CDR3 is made up of 18 amino acids. CDR3 region: CASSLKMGLAGDTGELFF. CDR3 nucleotide sequence: TGTGCCAGCAGTCTAAAAATGGGACTAGCGGGAGACACCGGGGAGCTGTTTTTT.

The chain recombines TRBV4-1 with TRBJ2-1; TRBD2 is a possible D gene (5 bases). This CDR3 comprises 17 residues. V lost 0 bases and J 5 bases, leaving 17 bases between the germline ends. Germline V lookup: CDR1 MGHRA, CDR2 YSYEKL. The CDR3, as DNA: TGCGCCAGCAGCCAAGAATGGTCTCAGACTACCAACAATGAGCAGTTCTTC. Translation: CASSQEWSQTTNNEQFF.

This chain uses TRBV7-2 with TRBJ2-1; a possible D gene is TRBD2 (5 bases). V was clipped by 5 bases and J by 9 bases, with 8 bases between them. Germline lookup yields CDR1 SGHTA and CDR2 FQGNSA. CDR3 length: 11 amino acids. This CDR3 is CASSLEGEQFF. The CDR3 bases are TGTGCCAGCAGCCTCGAGGGTGAGCAGTTCTTC.

The gene calls are TRBV28 and TRBJ2-1; D might be TRBD2 (5 bases). V gave up 9 bases and J gave up 3 bases, with 18 bases separating them. Germline V gene lookup returns CDR1 MDHEN and CDR2 SYDVKM. The CDR3 extends over 15 amino acids. This CDR3 reads CASQRVSGIYNEQFF. The CDR3 DNA is TGTGCCAGTCAGAGAGTCAGCGGAATCTACAATGAGCAGTTCTTC.

V gene TRBV5-4 combines with J gene TRBJ2-3; D is perhaps TRBD2 (5 bases). CDR1 is SGHNT and CDR2 is YYREEE in the germline V gene (reference sequence). Trimming stripped 0 bases from V and 6 bases from J, with 8 bases between. This CDR3 region has 13 residues. The CDR3 loop reads CASSLARRDTQYF. The CDR3 coding sequence is TGTGCCAGCAGCTTGGCCCGGAGGGATACGCAGTATTTT.

V is TRBV28 and J is TRBJ2-1, with a tentative D call TRBD2 (5 bases). CDR1 MDHEN and CDR2 SYDVKM come from the germline V gene. Trimming took 3 bases from V and 0 from J, leaving 12 bases between them. The CDR3 extends over 16 amino acids. CDR3 sequence (DNA): TGTGCCAGCAGTTTGGGTGGGAGTGGCTCCTACAATGAGCAGTTCTTC. Translating gives CASSLGGSGSYNEQFF.

V and J are TRBV9 and TRBJ2-1; 9 bases agree with TRBD2. This CDR3 contains 20 residues. The V and J ends lost 0 bases and 6 bases, in that order; junction bases with no gene match: 19. Germline V gene lookup returns CDR1 SGDLS and CDR2 YYNGEE. The CDR3 DNA is TGTGCCAGCAGCGTAGGGACCTTTAGCGTGTGGCTAGCGGGAATCAATGAGCAGTTCTTC. This translates into CASSVGTFSVWLAGINEQFF.

The gene calls are TRBV5-1 and TRBJ2-2; maybe TRBD2 (6 bases). Trimming removed 0 bases from V and 5 bases from J, with 17 bases in between. Germline values: CDR1 SGHRS, CDR2 YFSETQ. The CDR3 is made up of 17 amino acids. The chain's CDR3 is CASSLDPRDVSTGELFF. In nucleotides, the CDR3 is TGCGCCAGCAGCTTGGATCCGCGGGACGTCTCAACCGGGGAGCTGTTTTTT.

This clone was detected only once. One end of the junction fails to match germline, which may point to a read error. The CDR3 DNA is TGTGCCAGCAGCTTAGACAGGAACGCTGAAGCTTTCTTT. This encodes CASSLDRNAEAFF. This chain joins TRBV7-7 and TRBJ1-1; tentative D call: TRBD1 (5 bases). Germline V gene data show CDR1 as SSHAT and CDR2 as FNYEAQ (reference sequence). The CDR3 spans 13 residues.

The genes are TRBV29-1 and TRBJ1-2, with D unresolved. CDR1 SQVTM and CDR2 ANQGSEA come from the germline V gene. V was shortened by 5 bases and J by 4 bases, with 17 bases between the two germline ends. This CDR3 region has 14 residues. This CDR3 is CSVSRSSEVYGYTF. CDR3 nucleotides: TGCAGCGTTTCTCGTTCTTCTGAGGTCTATGGCTACACCTTC.

In its sample, this clone was seen once. This chain uses TRBV19 with TRBJ1-4; 7 bases are a match to TRBD1. J was trimmed by 4 bases and V by 5 bases; bases with no gene match: 16. From germline, CDR1 is LNHDA and CDR2 SQIVND (reference sequence). The CDR3 runs 18 residues. The CDR3 coding sequence is TGTGCCAGTAGTGACATCTACACAGAGGGACAGATTAATGAAAAACTGTTTTTT. This codes for CASSDIYTEGQINEKLFF.

This clone was counted only a few times. The chain carries TRBV2 and TRBJ1-1; unclear D gene. V lost 1 base and J lost 4, with 10 bases in between. Germline V gives CDR1 SNHLY, CDR2 FYNNEI. CDR3 length: 14 residues. The CDR3, as DNA: TGTGCCAGCAGTGAAGGACGAGGATCCACTGAAGCTTTCTTT. This sequence encodes CASSEGRGSTEAFF. The whole variable domain, remainder taken from reference TRBV2 and TRBJ1-1, is EPEVTQTPSHQVTQMGQEVILRCVPISNHLYFYWYRQILGQKVEFLVSFYNNEISEKSEIFDDQFSVERPDGSNFTLKIRSTKLEDSAMYFCASSEGRGSTEAFFGQGTRLTVV.

The chain recombines TRBV2 with TRBJ1-5; TRBD1 aligns across 9 bases. With 4 bases clipped from V and 2 bases from J, the junction kept 3 bases outside the gene matches. This CDR3 region has 15 residues. In germline, CDR1 is SNHLY, CDR2 FYNNEI. The CDR3 bases are TGTGCCAGCAGTGCCCGACAGGGGGGCAATCAGCCCCAGCATTTT. Translated: CASSARQGGNQPQHF.

The V and J genes are TRBV6-5 and TRBJ1-2; tentative D call: TRBD1 (5 bases). Trimming took off 6 bases at V and 4 bases at J, with 9 bases between the two ends. The CDR3 has 12 residues. CDR1 and CDR2 from the germline V gene are MNHEY and SVGAGI. This CDR3 is CASRQGSYGYTF. The CDR3 nucleotides read TGTGCCAGCAGGCAGGGAAGCTATGGCTACACCTTC.

This chain joins TRBV12-5 and TRBJ2-3; 7 positions match TRBD1. Trimming cost V 5 bases and J 4 bases; bases outside gene matches: 9. Germline CDR1 reads LGHNT; CDR2 reads FRNRAP. CDR3 length equals 15 residues. Written as DNA, the CDR3 is TGTGCTAGTGGTCCCGGGACAGTCGCATCAGATACGCAGTATTTT. This translates into CASGPGTVASDTQYF.

This chain joins TRBV19 and TRBJ2-1; 12 bases are shared with TRBD2. The CDR3 contains 14 residues. J lost 8 bases, V lost 10 bases, and 9 bases had no gene match. Germline V gene lookup returns CDR1 LNHDA and CDR2 SQIVND (reference sequence). CDR3 loop: CATSLAGGIYEQFF. CDR3 DNA: TGTGCCACTAGCCTAGCGGGAGGGATATATGAGCAGTTCTTC.

The V call is TRBV5-1, the J call TRBJ2-1; 7 bases align to TRBD2. Germline CDR1 reads SGHRS; CDR2 reads YFSETQ. The CDR3 has 17 amino acids. V dropped 0 bases and J dropped 5; count of bases not matched to a gene: 11. Here the CDR3 reads CASSLERPGLLHNEQFF. CDR3 nucleotide sequence: TGCGCCAGCAGCTTGGAAAGGCCGGGACTACTCCACAATGAGCAGTTCTTC.

This clone was counted a few times. The CDR3 nucleotides read TGTGCCAGCAGGGAGACAGGGACTAACTATGGCTACACCTTC. Translating it yields CASRETGTNYGYTF. This sequence joins TRBV6-5 and TRBJ1-2; TRBD1 aligns across 7 bases. CDR1 and CDR2 from the germline V gene are MNHEY and SVGAGI. Trimming cost V 6 bases and J 0 bases; bases outside gene matches: 4. The CDR3 runs to 14 residues.

The genes are TRBV4-1 and TRBJ1-1; no reliable D call. V lost 2 bases, J lost 0 bases, and 7 bases lay in between. The CDR3 covers 14 residues. Germline V gene lookup returns CDR1 MGHRA and CDR2 YSYEKL. CDR3: CASSQTVVNTEAFF. CDR3 coding DNA: TGCGCCAGCAGCCAAACGGTCGTGAACACTGAAGCTTTCTTT.

The V and J genes are TRBV6-5 and TRBJ1-1; 7 bases align to TRBD1. The CDR3 contains 13 residues. The V gene end was trimmed by 4 bases and the J gene end by 11 bases; junction bases not matched to a gene: 10. Germline V lookup: CDR1 MNHEY, CDR2 SVGAGI. CDR3 nucleotide sequence: TGTGCCAGCAGTTCCTTTCGACAGGGAGACGCTTTCTTT. Translating it yields CASSSFRQGDAFF.

In DNA, the CDR3 is TGTGCCAGCAGTTTGTCCGGGACAGGGGAGAGCTCCTACAATGAGCAGTTCTTC. The encoded protein is CASSLSGTGESSYNEQFF. The rearrangement uses TRBV27 and TRBJ2-1; TRBD1 matches 10 bases. The CDR3 totals 18 residues. The V segment lost 3 bases and the J segment 0 bases; nucleotides outside the gene matches: 8. Germline CDR1 reads MNHEY; CDR2 reads SMNVEV (reference sequence).

The rearrangement links TRBV29-1 to TRBJ1-1, with 9 bases fitting TRBD1. The trim removed 2 bases at V and 5 bases at J, leaving 6 bases unmatched. The CDR3 is 14 amino acids. Germline loops: CDR1 SQVTM, CDR2 ANQGSEA. CDR3 nucleotides: TGCAGCGTTGAAAACAGGGGGCCTGATACTGAAGCTTTCTTT. It yields the protein CSVENRGPDTEAFF.

In DNA form, the CDR3 reads TGTGCCAGCAGCTCGCCCACAGCGGGAGTAAACTACGAGCAGTACTTC. Its protein product is CASSSPTAGVNYEQYF. The V call is TRBV7-2, the J call TRBJ2-7, with TRBD2 identical over 8 bases. This CDR3 has 16 residues. Germline-derived CDR1 and CDR2 are SGHTA and FQGNSA. V lost 4 bases to trimming and J lost 3 bases; unmatched junction nucleotides: 11.

The chain employs TRBV10-1 and TRBJ1-2, with a possible D match to TRBD1 (5 bases). CDR1 and CDR2 from the germline V gene are WNHNN and SYGVQD (reference sequence). Trimming removed 3 bases from V and 2 bases from J, with 19 bases in between. The CDR3 contains 17 residues. CDR3 nucleotides: TGCGCCAGCAGTGACCCGAAACGGCTTGACAGAAACTATGGCTACACCTTC. Translation: CASSDPKRLDRNYGYTF.

The rearrangement links TRBV7-2 to TRBJ1-5, with 10 bases matching TRBD1. CDR3 length: 14 residues. V shed 3 bases and J 6 bases; nucleotides not matched to a gene: 2. The V gene's germline CDR1 is SGHTA and CDR2 FQGNSA. The CDR3 here is CASSLGQGPQPQHF. CDR3 in DNA: TGTGCCAGCAGCTTGGGACAGGGGCCTCAGCCCCAGCATTTT.

CDR3 sequence reads: CASSLAREGYEQYF. The CDR3 DNA follows: TGTGCCAGCAGCTTAGCGAGGGAGGGGTACGAGCAGTACTTC. V usage is TRBV7-9 and J usage is TRBJ2-7, with 7 positions matching TRBD2. Germline lookup yields CDR1 SEHNR and CDR2 FQNEAQ (reference sequence). CDR3 length: 14 residues. J lost 4 bases, V lost 0 bases, and 3 bases had no gene match.